This paragraph covers one T cell receptor (beta chain) sequence. What it binds is unknown. This sample stems from a study of post-analysis software for immune sequencing data. About the research overall: Disease trajectories encompassed relapsing-remitting, secondary progressive and progressive-relapsing multiple sclerosis. Overall study results and limits: Samples from a shared batch, those prepared together, strongly co-clustered by F measure. Versus controls, multiple sclerosis patients showed significantly lower diversity (normalized Chao1). Patients had higher frequencies than controls of five TRBV segments, including TRBV5-6, TRBV5-1 and TRBV20-1.

Unique molecular identifiers had been added to the TCR beta cDNA libraries. Each CDR3 protein gets one entry after TCRdb re-called the PCR reads with MiXCR. The table shows hundreds of thousands of distinct CDR3 sequences, with approximately 59% occurring only once. Germline-derived CDR1 and CDR2 are DFQATT and SNEGSKA (reference sequence). V was pared by 3 bases and J by 2 bases, with 9 bases of the junction left unmatched. CDR3 length: 16 residues. The material sequenced was blood. The chain is built from TRBV20-1 and TRBJ2-7; 11 nucleotides agree with TRBD2. This TCR was recovered from a girl aged 2 to 10 with multiple sclerosis. CDR3 region: CSASPAVAGGPYEQYF. CDR3 DNA sequence: TGCAGTGCTAGCCCTGCTGTAGCGGGGGGGCCCTACGAGCAGTACTTC.